These T cell receptor beta chains were read from a single sample in a study of blood T cell repertoires in COVID-19. Some clones are missing from TCRdb's copy, which holds only in-frame ones; the method was immunoSEQ multiplex PCR. Here the sample spans approximately 250,000 clones, around 82% being singletons. Sample: peripheral blood. The receptors originated from a human donor in a cohort sampled during active COVID-19. Each CDR3 is given with its conserved first and last residue. The D gene is left open where the match is weak. A row's size may be missing; if present it is once, few, many or a size class.

cdr3_nt cdr3_aa v_call d_call clone_size j_call cdr3_length
TGTGCCATCAGCACTCTTGCAGATACGCAGTATTTT CAISTLADTQYF TRBV10-3 NA NA TRBJ2-3 12
TGCAGCGTTGCCGCTAGCGGGGGGGGAGAGACCCAGTACTTC CSVAASGGGETQYF TRBV29-1 TRBD2 NA TRBJ2-5 14
TGTGCCAGCAGCAAGGCCCCGCGGGGCACAGATACGCAGTATTTT CASSKAPRGTDTQYF TRBV2 NA NA TRBJ2-3 15
TGCGCCAGCAGCTTGGAGGGGACAGGTGGTTGGGAGACCCAGTACTTC CASSLEGTGGWETQYF TRBV5-1 TRBD1 NA TRBJ2-5 16
TGTGCCAGCAGCGCAGGGGGCCATCAGCCCCAGCATTTT CASSAGGHQPQHF TRBV11-2 TRBD1 NA TRBJ1-5 13
TGTGCCAGCAGTGACCTGCGGAGGAACACTGAAGCTTTCTTT CASSDLRRNTEAFF TRBV2 NA NA TRBJ1-1 14
TGTGCCAGCAGCAAGGACTCCCAAGAGACCCAGTACTTC CASSKDSQETQYF TRBV7-8 NA NA TRBJ2-5 13
TGTGCCAGCAGTTTGAGGAACACTGAAGCTTTCTTT CASSLRNTEAFF TRBV28 NA NA TRBJ1-1 12
TGCGCCAGCAGCTTGGCGAGTACGGCGGGAAAAGAGACCCAGTACTTC CASSLASTAGKETQYF TRBV5-1 NA NA TRBJ2-5 16
TGTGCCAGCAGTTGGACAGGGCGCGATGGCTACACCTTC CASSWTGRDGYTF TRBV12-3/TRBV12-4 TRBD1 NA TRBJ1-2 13
TGTGCCAGCAGTTACTCGAGGCTCGCCTACGAGCAGTACTTC CASSYSRLAYEQYF TRBV6-5 NA NA TRBJ2-7 14
TGTGCCAGCAACACAGGGGGCGTAAAAGACGCGAGAAAGCAGTACTTC CASNTGGVKDARKQYF TRBV28 TRBD1 NA TRBJ2-7 16
TGTGCCAGCAGTTTGCCAGGGCGGGAGCAGTACTTC CASSLPGREQYF TRBV27 NA NA TRBJ2-7 12
TGTGCCAGCTCCCCAACAGGTTTGGGGAACACTGAAGCTTTCTTT CASSPTGLGNTEAFF TRBV19 NA NA TRBJ1-1 15
TGTGCCAGCAGCTTTTGGCAGGGAGGGAGCACTGAAGCTTTCTTT CASSFWQGGSTEAFF TRBV5-6 NA NA TRBJ1-1 15
TGCGCCAGCAGCTTGGCCGGTGGGACAGGGAGAGTGAACACTGAAGCTTTCTTT CASSLAGGTGRVNTEAFF TRBV5-1 TRBD1 once TRBJ1-1 18
TGTGCCAGCAGTCCCGACAGGGGTTTAGGCACAGATACGCAGTATTTT CASSPDRGLGTDTQYF TRBV28 TRBD1 NA TRBJ2-3 16
TGTGCCAGCAGTCTCCCCCGACTAGCCTACGAGCAGTACTTC CASSLPRLAYEQYF TRBV28 NA NA TRBJ2-7 14
TGTGCCAGTAGTATCCAGGCCGTATACAATGAGCAGTTCTTC CASSIQAVYNEQFF TRBV19 NA NA TRBJ2-1 14
TGTGCCAGCGCGCGACTAGCGGCCTACGAGCAGTACTTC CASARLAAYEQYF TRBV2 TRBD2 NA TRBJ2-7 13
TGTGCCAGCAGCTTGTACGGGGGTGGCTCCGAGCAGTACTTC CASSLYGGGSEQYF TRBV7-2 NA NA TRBJ2-7 14
TGTGCCAGCAGTTCCCAGGGGTTCCCTAATGAAAAACTGTTTTTT CASSSQGFPNEKLFF TRBV6-5 NA NA TRBJ1-4 15
TGTGCCAGCAGCCAAGGGGCGGCGGTCGGACCCCTCCACTTT CASSQGAAVGPLHF TRBV9 NA NA TRBJ1-6 14
TGTGCCAGCAGCCAAGGAACAGGGGCACGTAATTCACCCCTCCACTTT CASSQGTGARNSPLHF TRBV14 TRBD1 NA TRBJ1-6 16
TGTGCCAGCAGGGCGAAAGGGGGTTTGAAAGAGACCCAGTACTTC CASRAKGGLKETQYF TRBV5-6 NA NA TRBJ2-5 15
TGTGCCAGCAGCTCCGGACAGCTGAAACGCCCCTACGAGCAGTACTTC CASSSGQLKRPYEQYF TRBV7-9 NA few TRBJ2-7 16
TGCAGTGCTAGCCGACAGGTTCGGGGGTTCTTC CSASRQVRGFF TRBV20-1 NA NA TRBJ2-1 11
TGTGCCAGTGCCAGGGGGTTCGGTAGCACAGATACGCAGTATTTT CASARGFGSTDTQYF TRBV27 TRBD1 NA TRBJ2-3 15
TGTGCCAGCAGTCGGACTAGCGGGGGGCAAGAGACCCAGTACTTC CASSRTSGGQETQYF TRBV11-2 TRBD2 NA TRBJ2-5 15
TGTGCCAGCTCACCAAGACCGGGACAGGGGAACACCGGGGAGCTGTTTTTT CASSPRPGQGNTGELFF TRBV18 TRBD1 NA TRBJ2-2 17
TGTGCCAGCAGCGCCATACAGGGATGGGAACTGTTTTTT CASSAIQGWELFF TRBV7-9 NA few TRBJ1-4 13
TGTGCCAGCACCACTTGGACTTCGAACACTGAAGCTTTCTTT CASTTWTSNTEAFF TRBV25-1 NA NA TRBJ1-1 14
TGTGCCAGCAGCCCTCCTACAGGGGTGCACTATGGCTACACCTTC CASSPPTGVHYGYTF TRBV7-2 TRBD1 NA TRBJ1-2 15
TGTGCCAGCACCCCAACAGGGGACTATGGCTACACCTTC CASTPTGDYGYTF TRBV6-6 TRBD1 NA TRBJ1-2 13
TGCGCCAGCAGCCAAGTCCAGCGTGAAGAGACCCAGTACTTC CASSQVQREETQYF TRBV4-1 NA few TRBJ2-5 14
TGTGCCAGCAGCACAGGGGATGGCTACACCTTC CASSTGDGYTF TRBV28 TRBD1 NA TRBJ1-2 11
TGTGCCAGCACCCCCCCTAGCTCCCGAGGGTACAATGAGCAGTTCTTC CASTPPSSRGYNEQFF TRBV7-2 NA NA TRBJ2-1 16
TGTGCCAGCAGTTTGAGACCGGCGGGAGGGTGGAATGAGCAGTTCTTC CASSLRPAGGWNEQFF TRBV27 TRBD2 NA TRBJ2-1 16
TGTGCCAGTAGTTCTCTTACAGGGGGCCTGGAGACCCAGTACTTC CASSSLTGGLETQYF TRBV19 TRBD1 NA TRBJ2-5 15
TGTGCCAGCAGTCCCAGGGACAGAACCTTCTACGAGCAGTACTTC CASSPRDRTFYEQYF TRBV6-6 TRBD1 NA TRBJ2-7 15
TGTGCTAGCAGCCCCGACAGGGACAATGAGCAGTTCTTC CASSPDRDNEQFF TRBV7-7 TRBD1 NA TRBJ2-1 13